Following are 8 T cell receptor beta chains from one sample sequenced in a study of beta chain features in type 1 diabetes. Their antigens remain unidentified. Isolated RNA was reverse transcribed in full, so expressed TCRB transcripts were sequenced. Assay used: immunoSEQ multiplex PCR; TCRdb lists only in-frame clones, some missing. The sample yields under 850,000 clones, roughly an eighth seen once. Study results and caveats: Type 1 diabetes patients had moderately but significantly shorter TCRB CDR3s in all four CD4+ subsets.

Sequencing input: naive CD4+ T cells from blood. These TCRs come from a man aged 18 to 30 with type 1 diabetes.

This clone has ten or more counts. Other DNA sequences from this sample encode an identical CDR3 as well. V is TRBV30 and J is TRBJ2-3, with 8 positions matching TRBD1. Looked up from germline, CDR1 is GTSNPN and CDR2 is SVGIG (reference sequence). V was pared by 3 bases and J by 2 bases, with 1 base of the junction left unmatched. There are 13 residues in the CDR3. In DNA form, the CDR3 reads TGTGCCTGGAGCAGGGGGCACACAGATACGCAGTATTTT. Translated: CAWSRGHTDTQYF.

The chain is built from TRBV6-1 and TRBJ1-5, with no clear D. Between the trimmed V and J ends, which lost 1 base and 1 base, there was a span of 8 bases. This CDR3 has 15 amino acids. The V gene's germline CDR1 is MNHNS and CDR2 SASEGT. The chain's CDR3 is CASSEGGGSNQPQHF. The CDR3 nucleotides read TGTGCCAGCAGTGAAGGGGGAGGGAGCAATCAGCCCCAGCATTTT.

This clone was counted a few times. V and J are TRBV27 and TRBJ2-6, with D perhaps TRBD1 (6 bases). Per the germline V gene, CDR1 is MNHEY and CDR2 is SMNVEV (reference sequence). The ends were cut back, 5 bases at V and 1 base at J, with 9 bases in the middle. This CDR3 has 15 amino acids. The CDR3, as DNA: TGTGCCAGCAGTAGCAGGGGTTCTGGGGCCAACGTCCTGACTTTC. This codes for CASSSRGSGANVLTF. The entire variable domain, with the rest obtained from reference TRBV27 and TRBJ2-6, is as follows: EAQVTQNPRYLITVTGKKLTVTCSQNMNHEYMSWYRQDPGLGLRQIYYSMNVEVTDKGDVPEGYKVSRKEKRNFPLILESPSPNQTSLYFCASSSRGSGANVLTFGAGSRLTVL.

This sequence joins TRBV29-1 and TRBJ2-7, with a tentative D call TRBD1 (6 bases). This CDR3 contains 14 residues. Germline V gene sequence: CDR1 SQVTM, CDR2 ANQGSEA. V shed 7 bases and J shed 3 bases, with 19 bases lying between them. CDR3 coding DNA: TGCAGCGCGACCCTGGACAGAATTAACTACGAGCAGTACTTC. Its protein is CSATLDRINYEQYF.

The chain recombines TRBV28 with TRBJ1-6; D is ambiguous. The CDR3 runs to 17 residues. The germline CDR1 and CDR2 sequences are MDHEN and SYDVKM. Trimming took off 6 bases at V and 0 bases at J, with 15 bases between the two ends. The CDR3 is CASSLPEGYSYNSPLHF. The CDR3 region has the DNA TGTGCCAGCAGCCTCCCGGAGGGCTACTCCTATAATTCACCCCTCCACTTT.

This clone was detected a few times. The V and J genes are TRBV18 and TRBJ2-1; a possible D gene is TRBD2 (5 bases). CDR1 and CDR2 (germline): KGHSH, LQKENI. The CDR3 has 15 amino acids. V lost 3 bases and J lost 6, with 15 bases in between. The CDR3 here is CASSPNRGTGNEQFF. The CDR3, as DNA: TGTGCCAGCTCACCGAACCGGGGTACCGGCAATGAGCAGTTCTTC. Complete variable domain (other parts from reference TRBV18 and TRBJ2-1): NAGVMQNPRHLVRRRGQEARLRCSPMKGHSHVYWYRQLPEEGLKFMVYLQKENIIDESGMPKERFSAEFPKEGPSILRIQQVVRGDSAAYFCASSPNRGTGNEQFFGPGTRLTVL.

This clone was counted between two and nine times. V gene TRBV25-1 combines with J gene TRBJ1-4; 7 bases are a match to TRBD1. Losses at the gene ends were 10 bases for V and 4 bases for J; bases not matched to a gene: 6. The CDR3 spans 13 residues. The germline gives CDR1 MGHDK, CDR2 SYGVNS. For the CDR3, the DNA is TGTGCCACCGCGGGACAGCTTAATGAAAAACTGTTTTTT. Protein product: CATAGQLNEKLFF.

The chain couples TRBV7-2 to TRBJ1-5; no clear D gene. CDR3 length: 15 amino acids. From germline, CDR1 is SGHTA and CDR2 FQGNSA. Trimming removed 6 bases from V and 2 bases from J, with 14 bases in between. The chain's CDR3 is CASSSLGMGNQPQHF. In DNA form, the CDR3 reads TGTGCCAGCAGTTCGCTGGGGATGGGCAATCAGCCCCAGCATTTT.